Sequencing of this T cell receptor beta chain was carried out in a study of cytomegalovirus exposure and HLA in healthy donors. General study findings and limits: The authors enumerated around 150 TCR beta chains as linked to cytomegalovirus. A prior analysis recorded that most TCR beta V segments were productive about 90% or about 30% of the time. Association of a missense DCLRE1C variant with TCR beta V- and J-gene trimming was reported in a later analysis.

The germline V gene has CDR1 SGDLS and CDR2 YYNGEE. There are 15 residues in the CDR3. V was trimmed by 0 bases and J by 2 bases, leaving 10 bases between them. With respect to this clone: Its antigen is not known.

Primers included in the PCR were 60 Vbeta and 13 Jbeta primers. Sequenced by immunoSEQ multiplex PCR; TCRdb stores in-frame clones only, minus some. The table shows about 89,000 clones, with around three quarters occurring only once. The sample consisted of PBMCs. The sequence was obtained from a male donor in good health and CMV-seronegative. This chain uses TRBV9 with TRBJ2-3, with D hard to call. CDR3 region: CASSVESRHTDTQYF. CDR3 DNA sequence: TGTGCCAGCAGCGTAGAGTCGCGCCACACAGATACGCAGTATTTT. Complete variable domain (other parts from reference TRBV9 and TRBJ2-3): DSGVTQTPKHLITATGQRVTLRCSPRSGDLSVYWYQQSLDQGLQFLIQYYNGEERAKGNILERFSAQQFPDLHSELNLSSLELGDSALYFCASSVESRHTDTQYFGPGTRLTVL.